A selection of T cell receptor beta chains follows, all from one sample in a study of blood T cell repertoires in COVID-19. Measured with immunoSEQ multiplex PCR; TCRdb has only the in-frame clones, and not every one. This table has 210,000 or so clones, more than 70% appearing once. Sample: PBMCs or T cells enriched from blood (not recorded which). The receptors were sampled from a woman between 40 and 50 years old with acute COVID-19. CDR3s include the opening cysteine and the closing phenylalanine or tryptophan. Fields, in order: clone size, V gene, J gene, D gene, CDR3 DNA, CDR3 protein. A D gene is named only where the DNA matches it firmly. Size is stated for part of the rows, as once, few or many counts, or as a class when the clone is expanded.

clone_size: -; v_call: TRBV5-6; j_call: TRBJ1-6; d_call: -; cdr3_nt: TGTGCCAGCAGCTCGAGAACTAGAAATAATTCACCCCTCCACTTT; cdr3_aa: CASSSRTRNNSPLHF
clone_size: -; v_call: TRBV19; j_call: TRBJ1-5; d_call: TRBD1; cdr3_nt: TGTGCCACTTCGGGACAGCTTCATCAGCCCCAGCATTTT; cdr3_aa: CATSGQLHQPQHF
clone_size: -; v_call: TRBV10-3; j_call: TRBJ1-2; d_call: TRBD1; cdr3_nt: TGTGCCATCAGTGAAGAAGGAGGACAGGGACATGGCTACACCTTC; cdr3_aa: CAISEEGGQGHGYTF
clone_size: -; v_call: TRBV14; j_call: TRBJ2-3; d_call: -; cdr3_nt: TGTGCCAGCGGACCAGCTCGGGGAGGTACGCAGTATTTT; cdr3_aa: CASGPARGGTQYF
clone_size: -; v_call: TRBV11-3; j_call: TRBJ1-3; d_call: -; cdr3_nt: TGTGCCAGCAGCTTAACAGGAGTCTCTGGAAACACCATATATTTT; cdr3_aa: CASSLTGVSGNTIYF
clone_size: once; v_call: TRBV19; j_call: TRBJ1-1; d_call: -; cdr3_nt: TGTGCCAGTATTCGGACGGGAAACACTGAAGCTTTCTTT; cdr3_aa: CASIRTGNTEAFF
clone_size: -; v_call: TRBV28; j_call: TRBJ1-4; d_call: TRBD1; cdr3_nt: TGTGCCAGCAGTCCCCGGCAAGGGGGCATTACTAATGAAAAACTGTTTTTT; cdr3_aa: CASSPRQGGITNEKLFF
clone_size: -; v_call: TRBV5-6; j_call: TRBJ1-5; d_call: -; cdr3_nt: TGTGCCAGCAGCTTGGGGTCAGGGAGGTCGAATCAGCCCCAGCATTTT; cdr3_aa: CASSLGSGRSNQPQHF
clone_size: -; v_call: TRBV10-3; j_call: TRBJ1-1; d_call: -; cdr3_nt: TGTGCCATCAGTTTTCAGCGGAACACTGAAGCTTTCTTT; cdr3_aa: CAISFQRNTEAFF
clone_size: -; v_call: TRBV7-9; j_call: TRBJ2-7; d_call: -; cdr3_nt: TGTGCCAGCCGCCGGGACACCCTTTTGGACGAGCAGTACTTC; cdr3_aa: CASRRDTLLDEQYF
clone_size: -; v_call: TRBV7-3; j_call: TRBJ1-1; d_call: -; cdr3_nt: TGTGCCAGCAGCCCATCAGGTCGGAACACTGAAGCTTTCTTT; cdr3_aa: CASSPSGRNTEAFF
clone_size: -; v_call: TRBV6-5; j_call: TRBJ1-4; d_call: TRBD1; cdr3_nt: TGTGCCAGCAGACCCCGGGACAGTTATAATGAAAAACTGTTTTTT; cdr3_aa: CASRPRDSYNEKLFF
clone_size: once; v_call: TRBV19; j_call: TRBJ2-3; d_call: -; cdr3_nt: TGTGCCAGTAGTATGTTTGCAGGGTATGCAGATACGCAGTATTTT; cdr3_aa: CASSMFAGYADTQYF
clone_size: -; v_call: TRBV12-3/TRBV12-4; j_call: TRBJ1-1; d_call: -; cdr3_nt: TGTGCCAGCAGTCTAACAGTGAACACTGAAGCTTTCTTT; cdr3_aa: CASSLTVNTEAFF
clone_size: -; v_call: TRBV7-9; j_call: TRBJ2-1; d_call: TRBD1; cdr3_nt: TGTGCCCAACGCGGACCGGGACAGGGGAGCAATGAGCAGTTCTTC; cdr3_aa: CAQRGPGQGSNEQFF
clone_size: -; v_call: TRBV7-8; j_call: TRBJ1-5; d_call: -; cdr3_nt: TGTGCCAGCAGCTTTGGCAGGGGTGATCAGCCCCAGCATTTT; cdr3_aa: CASSFGRGDQPQHF
clone_size: -; v_call: TRBV2; j_call: TRBJ2-7; d_call: -; cdr3_nt: TGTGCCAGCACCCACGGGAGTTCCTACGAGCAGTACTTC; cdr3_aa: CASTHGSSYEQYF
clone_size: -; v_call: TRBV2; j_call: TRBJ1-5; d_call: -; cdr3_nt: TGTGCCAGCACCGGACGAGACAGAAATCAGCCCCAGCATTTT; cdr3_aa: CASTGRDRNQPQHF
clone_size: -; v_call: TRBV19; j_call: TRBJ1-4; d_call: TRBD1; cdr3_nt: TGTGCCAGCGCCGGGACAGGGGCCCGTAATGAAAAACTGTTTTTT; cdr3_aa: CASAGTGARNEKLFF
clone_size: -; v_call: TRBV11-1; j_call: TRBJ2-5; d_call: -; cdr3_nt: TGTGCCAGCAGCTTAGCGGTCAGACAAGAGACCCAGTACTTC; cdr3_aa: CASSLAVRQETQYF
clone_size: -; v_call: TRBV27; j_call: TRBJ2-7; d_call: TRBD2; cdr3_nt: TGTGCCAGCTCCGGGGAGGGCCGGTACGAGCAGTACTTC; cdr3_aa: CASSGEGRYEQYF
clone_size: -; v_call: TRBV19; j_call: TRBJ2-7; d_call: -; cdr3_nt: TGTGCCAGTAGCCTCTCCTACGAGCAGTACTTC; cdr3_aa: CASSLSYEQYF
clone_size: -; v_call: TRBV3-1/TRBV3-2; j_call: TRBJ1-1; d_call: TRBD1; cdr3_nt: TGTGCCAGCAGCGCACTGGACAGGGCCGCTGAAGCTTTCTTT; cdr3_aa: CASSALDRAAEAFF
clone_size: -; v_call: TRBV12-3/TRBV12-4; j_call: TRBJ2-7; d_call: -; cdr3_nt: TGTGCCAGCAGTTATCTAGTCTACGAGCAGTACTTC; cdr3_aa: CASSYLVYEQYF